This T cell receptor beta chain was sequenced in a study of blood T cell repertoires in COVID-19. About the study: COVID-19 samples, acute and convalescent, were from the United States, Italy and Spain. T cells, B-cell-depleted T cells, or PBMCs supplied cDNA or gDNA.

From germline, CDR1 is MNHEY and CDR2 SVGAGI. V lost 2 bases and J 8 bases, leaving 18 bases between the germline ends. The CDR3 contains 16 residues. In the original analysis: The assay estimated nucleated cells by amplifying reference gene primers. Clones were read by immunoSEQ multiplex PCR, and TCRdb kept only the in-frame ones, dropping some. That table is the source of V, J and clone size, and D and trimming were worked out from the DNA. The sample carries roughly 250,000 clones, approximately 84% recorded once. It was during active infection that Seattle patients were enrolled and then longitudinally followed.

The sequenced material came from peripheral blood. The clonotype originates from a person aged 70 to 85 with COVID-19, enrolled during active disease. The V and J genes are TRBV6-5 and TRBJ1-4; D is undetermined. The CDR3: CASSYPRPYLNEKLFF. As DNA, the CDR3 is TGTGCCAGCAGTTACCCTAGGCCCTATTTAAACGAAAAACTGTTTTTT.